This T cell receptor beta chain was obtained from a study of blood T cells in healthy people across ages (dated by TCRdb to about 2015). At the level of the whole study: Template switching captured roughly one uniquely barcoded TCR beta cDNA molecule per two T cells in model experiments. To track age-related changes in TCR beta repertoire diversity, the study relied on deep sequencing normalized with unique cDNA molecular identifiers. Donors were grouped into four age groups: young (average approximately 16 years), middle-aged (about 40), aged (about 59) and long-lived (around 80). To avoid experimental bias, donors of different ages were spread randomly across the sequencing lanes. The study analyzed two additional independent replicas of 1 million unique cDNA reads from the same blood draw for two donors, one aged 18 to 30 and one aged 80 or older.

The library was produced with 5' RACE. TCRdb shows the sequencer as Illumina HiSeq 2500. A second about 7 to 11 cycle PCR used a sample-barcoded 5' primer and a J-beta primer mix. Each TCR beta cDNA molecule received a unique molecular identifier from a template-switch 5' adaptor carrying 12 random nucleotides. At least 3 million CDR3-containing paired-end reads were obtained from each sample. First-strand cDNA synthesis was performed from all RNA using the Mint cDNA synthesis kit, with priming by a TRBC-specific oligonucleotide. Following uracil-DNA glycosylase treatment, a first 18-cycle PCR with universal primers M1SS and BC2_uni_R was performed on all cDNA. Per the authors' processing: For normalization, 1 million high-quality reads were randomly selected from each sample, with every read carrying a distinct molecular identifier. Reads sharing molecular identifiers were discarded rather than binned into consensus sequences. CDR3 identification, clonotype clustering and error correction used MiTCR with a Q25 quality threshold and the strictest error-elimination algorithm. A nonparametric unseen species model with Euler transformation was used to estimate a lower bound on total TCR beta diversity. In-frame beta chains were kept once TCRdb had trimmed the public reads at Q25 with fastp and called clones with MiXCR. Rows with one shared CDR3 protein collapse into an entry with the most common genes and DNA. TCRdb's processing, not the authors', yielded these V and J calls. This sample is represented by 1.2 million to 1.5 million distinct CDR3 sequences; 45% to 70% of them were singletons. Over 5% of the sample is taken by the ten largest.

Per the germline V gene, SGHRS is the CDR1 and YFSETQ is the CDR2. V is cut by 2 bases and J by 3 bases, and the space between the germline ends is 17 bases. CDR3 length: 17 amino acids, cysteine to phenylalanine. Only the CDR3 region is kept as DNA, spanning 51 bases read in frame from base 1. Donors were 39 systemically healthy Caucasian individuals from Russia aged roughly 6 to 100 years. Each donor gave approximately 9.4 milliliters of peripheral blood, drawn into EDTA-treated Vacutainer tubes. Ficoll-Paque density-gradient centrifugation was used to isolate PBMCs, with at least 6.5 million per sample. Total RNA was extracted from PBMCs with Trizol reagent, with at least 5 micrograms obtained per sample. The percentages of naive CD45RAhigh/CD27high T cells were determined by flow cytometry on a PBMC aliquot from every donor. Results and caveats for the whole study, not just this receptor: Observed TCR beta diversity per million T cells fell roughly linearly with age, and a significant reduction was already apparent by age about 36. Observed TCR beta diversity correlated strongly with the percentage of naive T cells measured by flow cytometry. The long-lived group showed more naive CD4+ T cells, fewer expanded clones and increased TCR diversity than the aged group, suggesting age selection. Conclusive comparison of naive and antigen-experienced compartments was prevented by the profiling of bulk unsorted PBMCs. Estimates of total diversity from one million sequenced T cells were regarded as lower bounds and underestimates. The CMV infection status of donors was not known, potentially confounding age-related changes in expanded clonotypes.

With respect to this clonotype: The target of this receptor is not known. Nothing much larger sits one base from this clone, and base qualities are not available.

Here the chain combines TRBV5-1 and TRBJ2-2; a weak D assignment points to TRBD2 (6 bases agree). Sample: blood. The TCR comes from a man aged 18 to 35 in good health. In nucleotide form, the sequence is TGCGCCAGCAGCTTCGTCGGAGGGAGGATGGACACCGGGGAGCTGTTTTTT. The resulting protein is CASSFVGGRMDTGELFF.